This TCR beta chain was retrieved from a study of OX40 agonist ivuxolimab in advanced cancers. Study-level results: Both CD4+ and CD8+ T cell populations in blood had undergone clonal expansion by week 6 at 0.1 to 3.0 mg/kg.

Concerning this clone: Antigen unknown.

CDR3 length: 14 residues. Trimming took off 1 base at V and 9 bases at J, with 13 bases between the two ends. CDR1 and CDR2 from the germline V gene are GTSNPN and SVGIG (reference sequence). The repertoire was sequenced with immunoSEQ multiplex PCR; TCRdb's copy has only in-frame clones and lacks some. The sample includes 90,000 to 150,000 clones, 75% to 90% seen only once; the top ten take around 0.53%. Collection of blood occurred at baseline, at cycle 4 day 1, and at cycle 7 day 1. The sequence was collected from an adult with an advanced solid tumor such as melanoma, head and neck, liver or kidney cancer. The source was CD4+ or CD8+ T cells sorted from blood, collected in a trial of the OX40 agonist ivuxolimab. V gene TRBV30 combines with J gene TRBJ1-6; D ambiguous. Here the CDR3 DNA reads TGTGCCTGGAGTGGCGGCCTCGGGATTTCACCCCTCCACTTT. It is translated as CAWSGGLGISPLHF.